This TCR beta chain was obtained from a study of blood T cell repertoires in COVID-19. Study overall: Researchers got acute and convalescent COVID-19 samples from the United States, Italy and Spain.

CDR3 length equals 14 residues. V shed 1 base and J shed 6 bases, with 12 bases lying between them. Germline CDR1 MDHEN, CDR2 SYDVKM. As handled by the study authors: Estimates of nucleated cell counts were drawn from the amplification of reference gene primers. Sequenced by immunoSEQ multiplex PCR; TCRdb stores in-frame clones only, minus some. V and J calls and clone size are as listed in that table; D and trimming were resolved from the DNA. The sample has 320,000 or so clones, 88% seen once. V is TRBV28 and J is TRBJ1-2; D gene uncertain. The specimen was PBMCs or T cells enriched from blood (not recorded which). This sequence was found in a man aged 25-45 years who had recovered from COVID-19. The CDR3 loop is CASSLSSLVNGYTF. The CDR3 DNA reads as TGTGCCAGCAGTTTATCTTCACTGGTGAATGGCTACACCTTC.